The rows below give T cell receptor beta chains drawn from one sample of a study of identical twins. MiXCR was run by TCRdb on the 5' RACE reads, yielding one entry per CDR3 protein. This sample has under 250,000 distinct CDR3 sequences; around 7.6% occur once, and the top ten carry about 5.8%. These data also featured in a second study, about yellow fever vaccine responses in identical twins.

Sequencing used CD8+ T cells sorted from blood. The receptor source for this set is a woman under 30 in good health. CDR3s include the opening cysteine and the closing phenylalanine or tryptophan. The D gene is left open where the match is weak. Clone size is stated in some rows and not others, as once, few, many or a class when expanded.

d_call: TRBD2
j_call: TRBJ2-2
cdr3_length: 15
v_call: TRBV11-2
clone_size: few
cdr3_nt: TGTGCCAGCAGCTTTAACGGGGGGTGGACCGGGGAGCTGTTTTTT
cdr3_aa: CASSFNGGWTGELFF

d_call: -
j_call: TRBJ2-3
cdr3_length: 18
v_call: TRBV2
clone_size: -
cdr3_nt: TGTGCCAGCCCCCTTCGGACCACCTCGGGAAGAAGCACAGATACGCAGTATTTT
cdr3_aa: CASPLRTTSGRSTDTQYF

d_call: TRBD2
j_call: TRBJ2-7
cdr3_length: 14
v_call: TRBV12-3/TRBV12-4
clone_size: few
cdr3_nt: TGTGCCAGCAGTCTTCTAGCGGGAGTGGACGAGCAGTACTTC
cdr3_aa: CASSLLAGVDEQYF

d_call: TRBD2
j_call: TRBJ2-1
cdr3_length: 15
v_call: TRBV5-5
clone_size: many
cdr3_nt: TGTGCCAGCAGCTTGTCCCTAGCGGTAAGAGATGAGCAGTTCTTC
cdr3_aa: CASSLSLAVRDEQFF

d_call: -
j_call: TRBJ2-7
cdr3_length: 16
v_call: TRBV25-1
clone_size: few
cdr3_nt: TGTGCCAGCAGTGAATTCAGGACGAAAGGACTACGCGAGCAGTACTTC
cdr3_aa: CASSEFRTKGLREQYF

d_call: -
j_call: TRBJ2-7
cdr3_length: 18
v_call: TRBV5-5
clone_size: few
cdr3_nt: TGTGCCAGCAGCTTCGAAGGTATGACTAGTCCATTAGCCTACGAGCAGTACTTC
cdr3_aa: CASSFEGMTSPLAYEQYF

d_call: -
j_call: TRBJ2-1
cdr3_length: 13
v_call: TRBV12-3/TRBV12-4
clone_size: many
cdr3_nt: TGTGCCAGCAGTTTATACAGAGACAATGAGCAGTTCTTC
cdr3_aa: CASSLYRDNEQFF

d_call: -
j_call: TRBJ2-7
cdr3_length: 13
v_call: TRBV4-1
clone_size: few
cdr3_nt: TGCGCCAGCAGCCAGGGACCCTCCTACGAGCAGTACTTC
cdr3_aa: CASSQGPSYEQYF

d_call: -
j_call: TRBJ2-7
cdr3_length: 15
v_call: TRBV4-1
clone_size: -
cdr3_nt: TGCGCCAGCAGCCAAGAGGGCAGCCCGGGCTACGAGCAGTACTTC
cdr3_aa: CASSQEGSPGYEQYF

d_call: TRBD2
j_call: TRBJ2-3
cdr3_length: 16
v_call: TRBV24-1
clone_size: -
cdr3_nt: TGTGCCACCAGTGCGCAGCGGGGGGAAAGCACAGATACGCAGTATTTT
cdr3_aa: CATSAQRGESTDTQYF

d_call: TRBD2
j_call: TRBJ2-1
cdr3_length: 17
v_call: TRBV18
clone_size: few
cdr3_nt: TGTGCCAGCACTACCTTTGGTGAGACTAGCGTTTACAATGAGCAGTTCTTC
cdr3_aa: CASTTFGETSVYNEQFF

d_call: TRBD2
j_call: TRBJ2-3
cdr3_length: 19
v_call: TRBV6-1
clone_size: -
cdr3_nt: TGTGCCAGCAGTGTGCCTGGAATTGTTTCGGGAGGCGTATCAGATACGCAGTATTTT
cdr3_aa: CASSVPGIVSGGVSDTQYF

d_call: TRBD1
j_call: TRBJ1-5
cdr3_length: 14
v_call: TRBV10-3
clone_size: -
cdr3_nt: TGTGCCATCAGTGAGTCGACAGGGGACCAGCCCCAGCATTTT
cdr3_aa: CAISESTGDQPQHF

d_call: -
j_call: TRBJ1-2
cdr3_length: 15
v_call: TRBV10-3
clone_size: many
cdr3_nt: TGTGCCATCAGTCCAGGCGAGGGACAACCCTATGGCTACACCTTC
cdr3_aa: CAISPGEGQPYGYTF

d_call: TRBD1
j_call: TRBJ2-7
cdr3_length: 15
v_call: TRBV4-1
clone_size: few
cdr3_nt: TGCGCCAGCAGACCCGGGCAGGGGGCCTCCTACGAGCAGTACTTC
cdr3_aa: CASRPGQGASYEQYF

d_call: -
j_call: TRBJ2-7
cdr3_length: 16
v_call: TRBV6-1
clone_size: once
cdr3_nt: TGTGCCAGCAGTGAAGCGCTTCCCGAGCGGGCATACGAGCAGTACTTC
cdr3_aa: CASSEALPERAYEQYF

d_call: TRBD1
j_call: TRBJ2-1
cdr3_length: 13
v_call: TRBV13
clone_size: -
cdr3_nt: TGTGCCAGCAGCCCCGGGGACAGCTTTGAGCAGTTCTTC
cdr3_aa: CASSPGDSFEQFF

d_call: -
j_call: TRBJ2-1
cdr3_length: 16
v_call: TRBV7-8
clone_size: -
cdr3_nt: TGTGCCAGCAGCTTGGGGGTCGGGATAGGTTACAATGAGCAGTTCTTC
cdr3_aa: CASSLGVGIGYNEQFF

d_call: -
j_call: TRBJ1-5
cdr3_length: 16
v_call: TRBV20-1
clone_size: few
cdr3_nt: TGCAGTGCTGCCCCGGGTTGGGGGTTCGGCAATCAGCCCCAGCATTTT
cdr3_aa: CSAAPGWGFGNQPQHF

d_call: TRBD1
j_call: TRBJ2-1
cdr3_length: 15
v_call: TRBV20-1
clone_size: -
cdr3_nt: TGCAGTGCCAGAGAGGACAGGGTCCTCGCCAATGAGCAGTTCTTC
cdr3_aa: CSAREDRVLANEQFF

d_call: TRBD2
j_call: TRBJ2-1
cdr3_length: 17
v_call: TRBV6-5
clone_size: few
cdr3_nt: TGTGCCAGCAGTTACGGGCCTAGCGGGAATTCGGTCGGTGAGCAGTTCTTC
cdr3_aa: CASSYGPSGNSVGEQFF

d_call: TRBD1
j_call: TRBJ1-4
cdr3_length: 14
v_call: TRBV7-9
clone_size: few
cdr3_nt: TGTGCCGGGCGAGGGGGACAGGGAAATGAAAAACTGTTTTTT
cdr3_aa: CAGRGGQGNEKLFF

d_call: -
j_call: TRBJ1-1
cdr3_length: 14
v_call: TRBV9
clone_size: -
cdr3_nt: TGTGCCAGCAGCCGAATAGGGGGGGGGACTGAAGCTTTCTTT
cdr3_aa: CASSRIGGGTEAFF

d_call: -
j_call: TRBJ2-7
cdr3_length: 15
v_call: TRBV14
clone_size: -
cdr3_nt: TGTGCCAGCAGCCAAACTGCACTAGCTAGTCACGAGCAGTACTTC
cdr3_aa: CASSQTALASHEQYF

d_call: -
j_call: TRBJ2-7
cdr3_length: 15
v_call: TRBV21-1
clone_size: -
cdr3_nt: TGTGCCAGCACCCCGCTGTACAGGGGTTCCTACGAGCAGTACTTC
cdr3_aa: CASTPLYRGSYEQYF

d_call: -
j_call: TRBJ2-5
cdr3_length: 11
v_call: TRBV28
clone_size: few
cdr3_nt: TGTGCCAGCAGCCCAGGGATGACCCAGTACTTC
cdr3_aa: CASSPGMTQYF

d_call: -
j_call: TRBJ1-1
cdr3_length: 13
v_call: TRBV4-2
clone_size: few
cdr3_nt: TGTGCCAGCAGCTCCGACGATTCACGGGAAGCTTTCTTT
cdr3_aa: CASSSDDSREAFF

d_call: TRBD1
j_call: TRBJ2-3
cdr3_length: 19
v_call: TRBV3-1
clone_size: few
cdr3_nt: TGTGCCAGCAGCCAAGCCCTCTGGACAGGCGAGGAGGGCACAGATACGCAGTATTTT
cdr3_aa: CASSQALWTGEEGTDTQYF

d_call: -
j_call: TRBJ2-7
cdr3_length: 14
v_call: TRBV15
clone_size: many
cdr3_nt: TGTGCCACCAGCATCGCGACGCAGACCTACGAGCAGTACTTC
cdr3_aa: CATSIATQTYEQYF

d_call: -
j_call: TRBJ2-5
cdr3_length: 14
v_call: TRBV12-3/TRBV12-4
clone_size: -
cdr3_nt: TGTGCCAGCAGTTTAGGATTCGGGGGTGAGACCCAGTACTTC
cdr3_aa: CASSLGFGGETQYF

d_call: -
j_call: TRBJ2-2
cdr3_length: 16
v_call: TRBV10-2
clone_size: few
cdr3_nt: TGCGCCAGCAGTGAGTCATCAGGTGCGAACACCGGGGAGCTGTTTTTT
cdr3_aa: CASSESSGANTGELFF

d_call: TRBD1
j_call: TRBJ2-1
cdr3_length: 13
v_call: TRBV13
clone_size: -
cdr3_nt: TGTGCCAGCAGCTTCGGGACAGGGGGTGAGCAGTTCTTC
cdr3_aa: CASSFGTGGEQFF

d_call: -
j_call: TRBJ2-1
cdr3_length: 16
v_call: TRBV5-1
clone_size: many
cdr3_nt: TGCGCCAGCAGCTCCACGACCGGTCCTCTGGACAATGAGCAGTTCTTC
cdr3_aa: CASSSTTGPLDNEQFF

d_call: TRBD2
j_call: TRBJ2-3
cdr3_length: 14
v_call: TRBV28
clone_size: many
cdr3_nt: TGTGCCAGCACTGGGACTAGATTCACAGATACGCAGTATTTT
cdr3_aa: CASTGTRFTDTQYF

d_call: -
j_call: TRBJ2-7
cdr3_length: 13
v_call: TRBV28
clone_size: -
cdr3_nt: TGTGCCAGCCGTGACGGGAGCTCCTACGAGCAGTACTTC
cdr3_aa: CASRDGSSYEQYF

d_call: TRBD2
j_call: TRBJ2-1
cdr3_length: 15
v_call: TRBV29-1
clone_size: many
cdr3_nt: TGCAGCGTTGAAGGGGGGCTAGCGGGGTACAATGAGCAGTTCTTC
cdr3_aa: CSVEGGLAGYNEQFF

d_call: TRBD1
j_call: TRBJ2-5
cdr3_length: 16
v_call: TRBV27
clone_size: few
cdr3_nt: TGTGCCAGCAGCTTGACTTGGGACAGGGTCCAAGAGACCCAGTACTTC
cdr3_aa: CASSLTWDRVQETQYF

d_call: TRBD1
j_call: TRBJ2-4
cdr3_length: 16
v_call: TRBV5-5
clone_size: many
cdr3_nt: TGTGCCAGCAGCCTGTACACGGGGACAGATAAAAACATTCAGTACTTC
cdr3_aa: CASSLYTGTDKNIQYF

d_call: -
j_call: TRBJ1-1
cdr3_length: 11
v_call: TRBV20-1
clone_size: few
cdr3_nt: TGCAGTGTGTCAGATTCCACTGAAGCTTTCTTT
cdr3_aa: CSVSDSTEAFF

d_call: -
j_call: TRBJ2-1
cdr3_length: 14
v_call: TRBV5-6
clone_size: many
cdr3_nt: TGTGCCAGCTCCGCCATAGCCATAGTAAATGAGCAGTTCTTC
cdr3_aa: CASSAIAIVNEQFF

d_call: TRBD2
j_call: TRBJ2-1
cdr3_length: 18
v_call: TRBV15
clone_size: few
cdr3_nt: TGTGCCACCAGCGGTTTACTAGCGAAAAAAAAGTTCTACAATGAGCAGTTCTTC
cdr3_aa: CATSGLLAKKKFYNEQFF

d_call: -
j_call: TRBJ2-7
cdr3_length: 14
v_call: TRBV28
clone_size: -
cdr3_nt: TGTGCCAGCAGTGCCGGGACGGCTTACTACGAGCAGTACTTC
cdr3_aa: CASSAGTAYYEQYF